Shown below are 2 T cell receptor beta chains from a single sample sequenced in a study of metastatic and nonmetastatic thyroid tumors. Thyroid surgery was preceded by no treatment in any patient. TCRdb reprocessed the PCR reads using MiXCR. Among 40,000 or so clones, approximately 13% were seen once, and the ten largest hold more than 8%. Sequenced: blood. These receptors were collected from a female donor with papillary thyroid cancer or a benign thyroid nodule (not recorded which). Some clones in this sample may be carry-over from other donors' samples.

To note about this clone: A read error is possible here, since a much larger clone lies one base away. V is TRBV18 and J is TRBJ1-1; TRBD1 might be the D (5 bases). The germline CDR1 and CDR2 sequences are KGHSH and LQKENI. The CDR3 totals 16 residues. CDR3 amino acids: CVSSPPLRQMNTEAFF. For the CDR3, the DNA is TGTGTCAGCTCACCACCGCTCAGACAGATGAACACTGAAGCTTTCTTT.

Ten or more counts support this clone. The same CDR3 is also encoded by other DNA sequences in this sample. The chain links TRBV20-1 to TRBJ2-2; D is perhaps TRBD2 (6 bases). Trimming took 1 base from V and 1 from J, leaving 7 bases between them. Germline CDR1 DFQATT, CDR2 SNEGSKA (reference sequence). The CDR3 covers 14 residues. CDR3 sequence: CSARVGGNTGELFF. CDR3 nucleotides: TGCAGTGCTAGAGTGGGGGGGAACACCGGGGAGCTGTTTTTT.